This passage covers 10 T cell receptor beta chains from one sample sequenced in a study of shared clonotypes between healthy human individuals. Clones were read by immunoSEQ multiplex PCR, and TCRdb kept only the in-frame ones, dropping some. Among approximately 480,000 clones listed, almost 80% were seen once. Sequencing input: PBMCs. These receptors came from a woman between 40 and 55 years old in good health. Some clones in this sample may be carry-over from other donors' samples.

The chain is built from TRBV19 and TRBJ1-4, with D possibly being TRBD1 (6 bases). CDR3 length: 17 amino acids. The V end lost 3 bases, the J end lost 2 bases, and 16 bases lay between the germline ends. CDR1 and CDR2 (germline): LNHDA, SQIVND (reference sequence). CDR3: CASSIQRTGITNEKLFF. In DNA form, the CDR3 reads TGTGCCAGTAGTATTCAACGAACAGGGATCACTAATGAAAAACTGTTTTTT.

The rearrangement uses TRBV28 and TRBJ2-2; unclear D gene. Per germline, CDR1 MDHEN and CDR2 SYDVKM. Trimming pared 3 bases from V and 4 bases from J, leaving 3 bases between. The CDR3 is 12 amino acids. CDR3 DNA sequence: TGTGCCAGCAGTTTTTCCACCGGGGAGCTGTTTTTT. It codes for CASSFSTGELFF.

This sequence joins TRBV6-1 and TRBJ1-5; D gene unclear. V was pared by 6 bases and J by 3 bases, with 3 bases between. Per the germline V gene, CDR1 is MNHNS and CDR2 is SASEGT. The CDR3 extends over 11 amino acids. The CDR3 region is CASRLNQPQHF. DNA of the CDR3: TGTGCCAGCAGGCTCAATCAGCCCCAGCATTTT.

The chain links TRBV6-4 to TRBJ2-2, with 8 bases matching TRBD1. The CDR3 covers 15 residues. The germline CDR1 and CDR2 sequences are MRHNA and SNTAGT. Losses at the gene ends were 3 bases for V and 5 bases for J; bases not matched to a gene: 5. The CDR3: CASSETGEATGELFF. In DNA form, the CDR3 reads TGTGCCAGCAGTGAGACAGGGGAAGCAACCGGGGAGCTGTTTTTT.

V usage is TRBV10-3 and J usage is TRBJ1-3, with D hard to call. V dropped 0 bases and J dropped 4 bases, with 10 bases sitting between them. The CDR3 is 15 residues long. Germline-derived CDR1 and CDR2 are ENHRY and SYGVKD. The CDR3 DNA reads as TGTGCCATCAGTGAGTCCATAGGGATAGGAAACACCATATATTTT. Its protein product is CAISESIGIGNTIYF.

V usage is TRBV7-8 and J usage is TRBJ1-2; possibly TRBD1 for D (6 bases). The germline V and J ends were trimmed by 3 bases and 2 bases, with 10 bases remaining between them. Looked up from germline, CDR1 is SGHVS and CDR2 is FQNEAQ. This CDR3 contains 14 residues. The DNA of the CDR3 is TGTGCCAGCAGCTTGCTTCAGGGGAACTATGGCTACACCTTC. This sequence encodes CASSLLQGNYGYTF.

This clone was detected a few times. J is TRBJ1-5 and V is TRBV7-2; D is unclear. The CDR3 contains 13 residues. The ends were cut back, 2 bases at V and 5 bases at J, with 7 bases in the middle. Germline lookup yields CDR1 SGHTA and CDR2 FQGNSA. The CDR3 region is CASSLLGHQPQHF. The CDR3 DNA follows: TGTGCCAGCAGCTTACTTGGCCATCAGCCCCAGCATTTT.

The chain uses TRBV10-3 and TRBJ1-5; 9 bases match TRBD1. V shed 11 bases, J shed 3 bases, and the junction held 5 bases outside the gene matches. The CDR3 is made up of 13 amino acids. Looked up from germline, CDR1 is ENHRY and CDR2 is SYGVKD. CDR3 loop: CAVGTGNNQPQHF. The CDR3 bases are TGTGCCGTCGGGACAGGGAACAATCAGCCCCAGCATTTT.

This clone has a handful of counts. The rearrangement uses TRBV9 and TRBJ2-7; 11 nucleotides agree with TRBD2. J lost 7 bases, V lost 3 bases, and 6 bases had no gene match. Germline-derived CDR1 and CDR2 are SGDLS and YYNGEE. This CDR3 comprises 14 residues. CDR3 protein: CASSAPGTSGEQYF. The CDR3 DNA is TGTGCCAGCAGCGCGCCGGGGACTAGCGGTGAGCAGTACTTC.

This sequence joins TRBV7-8 and TRBJ2-1, with D unclear. Germline lookup yields CDR1 SGHVS and CDR2 FQNEAQ. The CDR3 loop spans 11 amino acids. V was shortened by 3 bases and J by 9 bases, with 6 bases between the two germline ends. CDR3 coding DNA: TGTGCCAGCAGCTTTGAGGCTGAGCAGTTCTTC. This encodes CASSFEAEQFF.